The 25 T cell receptor beta chains presented below share a single source sample, sequenced in a study of regulatory T cells in long-lasting Graves disease (dated by TCRdb to the early 2020s). Using fastp trimming at Q25 and MiXCR clonotype assembly, TCRdb reanalyzed the public sequencing data and kept in-frame beta chains. Here each entry gathers all rows of one CDR3 protein and keeps the most common genes and DNA. The sample table holds approximately 2,000 distinct CDR3 sequences, of which roughly 61% were seen once. The top ten clones comprise 6.9% of the sample. For both TCR sequencing and RNA sequencing, RNA was extracted from PBMCs using TRIzol. The sample in question was peripheral blood mononuclear cells (PBMCs), obtained with antithyroid drug treatment, in newly diagnosed or persistent Graves disease (not recorded which). The receptors shown here come from a human donor with Graves disease.

The J gene is TRBJ1-1, the V gene TRBV27; 9 positions match TRBD1. The germline gives CDR1 MNHEY, CDR2 SMNVEV (reference sequence). The ends lost 2 bases at V and 2 bases at J; junction bases unmatched: 3. The CDR3 runs 15 residues. The CDR3 DNA sequence: TGTGCCAGCAGTTTAGCACAGGGGGCAAACACTGAAGCTTTCTTT. Translated, it gives CASSLAQGANTEAFF.

The chain is built from TRBV24-1 and TRBJ2-5; TRBD1 matches at 9 bases. This CDR3 comprises 17 residues. Germline loops: CDR1 KGHDR, CDR2 SFDVKD. The ends lost 0 bases at V and 4 bases at J; junction bases unmatched: 8. The CDR3 sequence is CATSDLSRGQGGETQYF. CDR3 DNA: TGTGCCACCAGTGATTTGTCCAGGGGACAGGGTGGAGAGACCCAGTACTTC.

The chain is built from TRBV7-9 and TRBJ2-7; D is unresolved. CDR3 length: 12 amino acids. The germline V and J ends were trimmed by 5 bases and 2 bases, with 7 bases remaining between them. Germline V gene sequence: CDR1 SEHNR, CDR2 FQNEAQ (reference sequence). The CDR3 sequence: CASSPTAYEQYF. The CDR3 DNA reads TGTGCCAGCAGCCCCACAGCCTACGAGCAGTACTTC.

The chain carries TRBV4-1 and TRBJ1-2, with unresolved D. There are 15 residues in the CDR3. The V gene lost 0 bases and the J gene lost 0 bases, with 8 bases spanning the gap. Germline V lookup: CDR1 MGHRA, CDR2 YSYEKL. The CDR3 spells CASSQERVANYGYTF. The CDR3 nucleotides read TGCGCCAGCAGCCAAGAAAGGGTAGCTAACTATGGCTACACCTTC.

This clonotype came up a few times. The genes are TRBV2 and TRBJ2-3, with 9 bases that match TRBD2. Germline CDR1 is SNHLY and CDR2 is FYNNEI. CDR3 length: 15 residues. J lost 7 bases, V lost 7 bases, and 12 bases had no gene match. The CDR3 DNA is TGTGCCAGCACCGAGGGGTCTAGCGGGGCATATACGCAGTATTTT. Its protein product is CASTEGSSGAYTQYF.

Only one count was recorded for this clonotype. The chain carries TRBV24-1 and TRBJ2-2; D may be TRBD1 (6 bases). V was trimmed by 9 bases and J by 8 bases, leaving 12 bases between them. The CDR3 sequence is 12 residues long. CDR1 and CDR2 from the germline V gene are KGHDR and SFDVKD. CDR3 region: CATGYGTGELFF. In DNA, the CDR3 is TGTGCCACCGGTTATGGGACAGGGGAGCTGTTTTTT.

This clonotype has a handful of counts. The rearrangement links TRBV2 to TRBJ2-3; D ambiguous. The V gene lost 0 bases and the J gene lost 0 bases, with 1 base spanning the gap. Looked up from germline, CDR1 is SNHLY and CDR2 is FYNNEI. The CDR3 contains 13 residues. This CDR3 is CASSEASTDTQYF. The DNA of the CDR3 is TGTGCCAGCAGTGAAGCGAGCACAGATACGCAGTATTTT. Based on the CDR3 plus reference TRBV2 and TRBJ2-3, the full variable domain is EPEVTQTPSHQVTQMGQEVILRCVPISNHLYFYWYRQILGQKVEFLVSFYNNEISEKSEIFDDQFSVERPDGSNFTLKIRSTKLEDSAMYFCASSEASTDTQYFGPGTRLTVL.

The J gene is TRBJ2-1, the V gene TRBV29-1; 9 bases are shared with TRBD1. The CDR3 is 16 residues long. The germline V gene has CDR1 SQVTM and CDR2 ANQGSEA. Trimming removed 2 bases from V and 6 bases from J; junction bases left unmatched: 11. CDR3 residues: CSVEISGQGSTNEQFF. The CDR3 DNA follows: TGCAGCGTTGAAATTTCGGGACAGGGTTCCACCAATGAGCAGTTCTTC.

This clonotype was seen a few times. This chain joins TRBV19 and TRBJ2-3; D not resolved. V dropped 1 base and J dropped 1 base, with 9 bases sitting between them. The CDR3 length is 15 residues. Germline V gene sequence: CDR1 LNHDA, CDR2 SQIVND (reference sequence). The CDR3 spells CASSIGVAGTDTQYF. The DNA of the CDR3 is TGTGCCAGTAGTATAGGGGTAGCTGGCACAGATACGCAGTATTTT.

The rearrangement uses TRBV6-5 and TRBJ2-3, with 7 positions matching TRBD2. The CDR3 spans 16 residues. Germline loops: CDR1 MNHEY, CDR2 SVGAGI. Unmatched junction bases numbered 13, after V lost 6 bases and J lost 4 bases. The CDR3 DNA reads as TGTGCCAGCAGATTCCGGGGAGGGCGCCGGCCAGATACGCAGTATTTT. Its protein is CASRFRGGRRPDTQYF.

In its sample, this clonotype was seen a few times. The V and J genes are TRBV29-1 and TRBJ2-7; no definite D call. This CDR3 region has 12 residues. CDR1 and CDR2 (germline): SQVTM, ANQGSEA. The V end lost 6 bases, the J end lost 4 bases, and 13 bases lay between the germline ends. CDR3 loop: CSVAPSGYEQYF. Here the CDR3 DNA reads TGCAGCGTAGCTCCCTCGGGTTACGAGCAGTACTTC.

The J gene is TRBJ1-1, the V gene TRBV2; D is ambiguous. The CDR3 extends over 13 amino acids. V lost 0 bases, J lost 7 bases, and 9 bases lay in between. Germline V gives CDR1 SNHLY, CDR2 FYNNEI. The CDR3 here is CASSEAVKGEAFF. The CDR3 DNA reads as TGTGCCAGCAGTGAAGCAGTTAAGGGTGAAGCTTTCTTT.

The CDR3 bases are TGTGCCAGCAGTGCCCGGGGGAGTCGGAGAGAGACCCAGTACTTC. It yields the protein CASSARGSRRETQYF. The chain employs TRBV25-1 and TRBJ2-5; the D gene is possibly TRBD2 (6 bases). CDR1 is MGHDK and CDR2 is SYGVNS in the germline V gene. The CDR3 runs to 15 residues. Trimming left V 4 bases short and J 4 bases short, with 16 bases between.

This clonotype came up a few times. The V and J genes are TRBV5-4 and TRBJ2-3, with D unresolved. V was shortened by 2 bases and J by 2 bases, with 9 bases between the two germline ends. The length of the CDR3 is 14 residues. Germline values: CDR1 SGHNT, CDR2 YYREEE (reference sequence). The CDR3, as DNA: TGTGCCAGCAGCTTCCCTCCACCCACAGATACGCAGTATTTT. Translating gives CASSFPPPTDTQYF.

The chain uses TRBV19 and TRBJ2-1; the match to TRBD2 covers 9 bases. The CDR3 totals 15 residues. Per germline, CDR1 LNHDA and CDR2 SQIVND (reference sequence). With 4 bases clipped from V and 8 bases from J, the junction kept 9 bases outside the gene matches. CDR3 in DNA: TGTGCCAGTAGTACCTGGCGGGGGGGCCCTTATGAGCAGTTCTTC. Translation gives CASSTWRGGPYEQFF.

This sequence joins TRBV28 and TRBJ1-5; D is possibly TRBD1 (5 bases). Germline CDR1 MDHEN, CDR2 SYDVKM. Trimming took off 7 bases at V and 5 bases at J, with 12 bases between the two ends. There are 13 residues in the CDR3. CDR3 sequence (DNA): TGTGCCAGCACCTCGGCGGGGGATCAGCCCCAGCATTTT. Its protein is CASTSAGDQPQHF.

The CDR3 nucleotides read TGCGCCAGCAGCCTGACTAGCGGGGGGGCCTTTGAGCAGTTCTTC. Its translation: CASSLTSGGAFEQFF. The chain links TRBV5-1 to TRBJ2-1; 14 nucleotides align to TRBD2. The CDR3 is made up of 15 amino acids. CDR1 SGHRS and CDR2 YFSETQ come from the germline V gene. V was pared by 4 bases and J by 9 bases, with 6 bases of the junction left unmatched.

The CDR3 nucleotides are TGTGCCAGCAGCTCGGGACAGGGGGTTTACAATGAGCAGTTCTTC. Its translation: CASSSGQGVYNEQFF. This chain joins TRBV5-4 and TRBJ2-1; 11 nucleotides align to TRBD1. The germline V gene has CDR1 SGHNT and CDR2 YYREEE (reference sequence). The CDR3 sequence is 15 residues long. V lost 3 bases and J lost 4; bases outside the gene matches: 3.

The chain has TRBV20-1 and TRBJ2-5, with D perhaps matching TRBD1 (6 bases). Germline CDR1 reads DFQATT; CDR2 reads SNEGSKA (reference sequence). V dropped 0 bases and J dropped 5 bases, with 13 bases sitting between them. The CDR3 is 14 residues long. Here the CDR3 DNA reads TGCAGTGCTAGAGAGGACAGACCTTGGGAGACCCAGTACTTC. Its protein product is CSAREDRPWETQYF.

The chain carries TRBV11-1 and TRBJ2-1; no clear D. Germline-derived CDR1 and CDR2 are SGHAT and FQDESV (reference sequence). The CDR3 runs 12 residues. V was shortened by 3 bases and J by 8 bases, with 8 bases between the two germline ends. CDR3 DNA: TGTGCCAGCAGCTTTACAGCTGATGAGCAGTTCTTC. Protein: CASSFTADEQFF.

This clonotype was detected only a few times. The rearrangement uses TRBV7-2 and TRBJ2-3; a weak D match, TRBD2 (7 bases). V was pared by 5 bases and J by 4 bases, with 13 bases between. The CDR3 consists of 14 residues. The germline V gene has CDR1 SGHTA and CDR2 FQGNSA. The CDR3, as DNA: TGTGCCAGCAGCCCCTTGGGGGGGCCAGATACGCAGTATTTT. This translates into CASSPLGGPDTQYF. Full variable domain (remainder filled in from reference TRBV7-2 and TRBJ2-3): GAGVSQSPSNKVTEKGKDVELRCDPISGHTALYWYRQSLGQGLEFLIYFQGNSAPDKSGLPSDRFSAERTGGSVSTLTIQRTQQEDSAVYLCASSPLGGPDTQYFGPGTRLTVL.

This chain uses TRBV7-6 with TRBJ1-5; weak D call: TRBD1 (5 bases). The V gene lost 5 bases and the J gene lost 1 base, with 12 bases spanning the gap. The CDR3 is 15 amino acids. The germline gives CDR1 SGHVS, CDR2 FNYEAQ. CDR3 coding DNA: TGTGCCAGCAGCCCGGGGGGGGAGAGCAATCAGCCCCAGCATTTT. It yields the protein CASSPGGESNQPQHF.

This clonotype was recorded once. V and J are TRBV5-4 and TRBJ2-5, with 11 positions matching TRBD2. CDR3 length: 18 amino acids. Per germline, CDR1 SGHNT and CDR2 YYREEE (reference sequence). With V trimmed by 2 bases and J by 3 bases, 12 bases remained unmatched. CDR3 sequence reads: CASSFDLRLAGSEETQYF. CDR3 in DNA: TGTGCCAGCAGCTTTGACCTTCGACTAGCGGGGTCGGAAGAGACCCAGTACTTC.

This clonotype occurred once. V gene TRBV20-1 combines with J gene TRBJ1-6; 8 bases match TRBD1. The CDR3 totals 15 residues. CDR1 DFQATT and CDR2 SNEGSKA come from the germline V gene (reference sequence). V shed 6 bases, J shed 8 bases, and the junction held 12 bases outside the gene matches. This CDR3 reads CSANRQDRVDSPLHF. The DNA for the CDR3 is TGCAGTGCCAACCGGCAGGACAGGGTCGATTCACCCCTCCACTTT.

This clonotype was recorded a few times. The rearrangement uses TRBV15 and TRBJ2-5; TRBD1 aligns across 10 bases. After removal of 6 bases from V and 2 bases from J, the junction contained 9 bases not matched to a gene. CDR3 length: 16 residues. Looked up from germline, CDR1 is LNHNV and CDR2 is YYDKDF (reference sequence). The chain's CDR3 is CATRDGQGEVQETQYF. CDR3 nucleotide sequence: TGTGCCACCAGAGACGGACAGGGGGAAGTGCAAGAGACCCAGTACTTC.